Listed below are T cell receptor beta chains from one sample, sequenced in a study of shared clonotypes between healthy human individuals. TCRdb's copy holds only in-frame clones and misses some; the assay was immunoSEQ multiplex PCR. The data show around 2.1 million clones, roughly 91% seen once. Material: naive CD8+ T cells from PBMCs. These receptors were collected from a young man in good health. Some clones in this sample may be carry-over from other donors' samples. Each CDR3 is given with its conserved first and last residue. A D gene is named only where the DNA matches it firmly. A row's size may be missing; if present it is once, few, many or a size class.

>TRBV5-6|TRBJ2-7|.|.
TGTGCCAGCAGCTTGTTCCTGGGGCTACCGAGTAACGAGCAGTACTTC
CASSLFLGLPSNEQYF
>TRBV13|TRBJ2-3|.|TRBD1
TGTGCCAGCAGCCTCAGACAGGGGGTAGATACGCAGTATTTT
CASSLRQGVDTQYF
>TRBV6-5|TRBJ2-5|.|.
TGTGCCAGCACCGACCGCCCGCGGGGAGAGACCCAGTACTTC
CASTDRPRGETQYF
>TRBV27|TRBJ2-7|.|.
TGTGCCAGCAGTCCATCTCGGACAGGGGACTTAACTAGCGGCTCCTACGAGCAGTACTTC
CASSPSRTGDLTSGSYEQYF
>TRBV5-6|TRBJ1-2|once|.
TGTGCCAGCAGCCCTTCCGGGACTGAGGGCTACACCTTC
CASSPSGTEGYTF
>TRBV5-8|TRBJ1-1|.|TRBD1
TGTGCCAGCAGCTGGGGACAGGGAGGCACTGAAGCTTTCTTT
CASSWGQGGTEAFF
>TRBV13|TRBJ1-1|.|.
TGTGCCAGCAACTCCAGGGAGGACACTGAAGCTTTCTTT
CASNSREDTEAFF
>TRBV28|TRBJ2-2|few|.
TGTGCCAGCAGTTTATCACAGGGACGGTACGCCGGGGAGCTGTTTTTT
CASSLSQGRYAGELFF
>TRBV5-4|TRBJ2-1|once|.
TGTGCCAGCAGCGGGGAGTATCCCAATGAGCAGTTCTTC
CASSGEYPNEQFF
>TRBV9|TRBJ2-7|.|TRBD2
TGTGCCAGCAGCTCCGCGGGGGGAACCTACGAGCAGTACTTC
CASSSAGGTYEQYF
>TRBV4-3|TRBJ1-1|.|.
TGCGCCAGCAGCCAAGATCGATACACTGAAGCTTTCTTT
CASSQDRYTEAFF
>TRBV15|TRBJ1-1|.|.
TGTGCCACCACGTTAGGGACGGAGAACACTGAAGCTTTCTTT
CATTLGTENTEAFF
>TRBV7-9|TRBJ2-7|.|.
TGTGCCAGCAGCTTTAGGGCAGCATACTACGAGCAGTACTTC
CASSFRAAYYEQYF
>TRBV9|TRBJ2-1|.|TRBD1
TGTGCCAGCAGCGTAGCGAGGACAGGGGAGAATGAGCAGTTCTTC
CASSVARTGENEQFF
>TRBV7-2|TRBJ2-7|.|.
TGTGCCAGCAGCTTAGGATGGCAGGGCTCCAACGAGCAGTACTTC
CASSLGWQGSNEQYF
>TRBV27|TRBJ2-7|once|TRBD1
TGTGCCAGCAGTTTCCAGGGGGTTACCTACGAGCAGTACTTC
CASSFQGVTYEQYF
>TRBV2|TRBJ1-2|once|TRBD1
TGTGCCAGCAGTGATGGGGACAGGGGGCTTTATGGCTACACCTTC
CASSDGDRGLYGYTF
>TRBV29-1|TRBJ2-7|.|.
TGCAGCGTTGGAGGCGAGAGGGTTCTCCACGAGCAGTACTTC
CSVGGERVLHEQYF
>TRBV28|TRBJ1-5|.|.
TGTGCCAGCAGTTCCGGACGGAACAATCAGCCCCAGCATTTT
CASSSGRNNQPQHF
>TRBV7-9|TRBJ1-1|.|.
TGTGCCAGCAGCTTAGAACTCCTTGGGCGCCTCCTTTCCACTGAAGCTTTCTTT
CASSLELLGRLLSTEAFF
>TRBV27|TRBJ2-6|.|.
TGTGCCAGCAGTTCCCTCCCGAGAGGGGCCAACGTCCTGACTTTC
CASSSLPRGANVLTF
>TRBV9|TRBJ1-3|.|.
TGTGCCAGCAGCGTAGGAGGGTCAGGGAGTGGAAACACCATATATTTT
CASSVGGSGSGNTIYF
>TRBV4-1|TRBJ2-5|.|TRBD2
TGCGCCAGCAGCCAAGGACTAGCGCAGCAAGAGACCCAGTACTTC
CASSQGLAQQETQYF
>TRBV29-1|TRBJ2-7|.|.
TGCAGCGTCGACACGTTAGGGGCCGAGCAGTACTTC
CSVDTLGAEQYF
>TRBV6-1|TRBJ1-1|.|.
TGTGCCAGCAGTGAATTTAACGGTCAGGAAGAAGCTTTCTTT
CASSEFNGQEEAFF
>TRBV5-6|TRBJ1-1|.|.
TGTGCCAGCAGCTTGGAGCCAGGGACGAACACTGAAGCTTTCTTT
CASSLEPGTNTEAFF
>TRBV27|TRBJ1-2|.|.
TGTGCCAGCAGTTATGGGTATACCTATGGCTACACCTTC
CASSYGYTYGYTF
>TRBV28|TRBJ2-5|.|.
TGTGCCAGCAGTTTATTATTTGAGGGAGAGACCCAGTACTTC
CASSLLFEGETQYF
>TRBV29-1|TRBJ1-4|.|.
TGCAGCGCAAAATGGGGGGGCGGAAAACTGTTTTTT
CSAKWGGGKLFF
>TRBV7-9|TRBJ2-1|.|TRBD1
TGTGCCAGCAGCTTATTCATTGGTGGACAGGGCGATGAGCAGTTCTTC
CASSLFIGGQGDEQFF
>TRBV7-8|TRBJ1-5|.|.
TGTGCCAGCAGCCCCGACAGTCTCAGCAATCAGCCCCAGCATTTT
CASSPDSLSNQPQHF
>TRBV7-3|TRBJ2-2|.|TRBD1
TGTGCCAGCAGCCTAACCCCAGGGGGCGATTCCCCCGGGGAGCTGTTTTTT
CASSLTPGGDSPGELFF
>TRBV7-9|TRBJ2-3|.|TRBD1
TGTGCCAGCAGCCGGGACAGGGGTCCAGATACGCAGTATTTT
CASSRDRGPDTQYF
>TRBV28|TRBJ2-7|.|TRBD2
TGTGCCAGCAGTGATTACGGGGGGCGGACTAGCTCCCCCAATTACGAGCAGTACTTC
CASSDYGGRTSSPNYEQYF
>TRBV11-2|TRBJ1-1|.|TRBD1
TGTGCCAGCAGCTTAGTAATGGGACAGCCGCTCACTGAAGCTTTCTTT
CASSLVMGQPLTEAFF
>TRBV27|TRBJ1-1|.|.
TGTGCCAGCAGCTCCCCCCCGCGTGGAGGGAACACTGAAGCTTTCTTT
CASSSPPRGGNTEAFF
>TRBV7-2|TRBJ2-3|.|.
TGTGCCAGCAGTCTTCCCCGAGGACTATCCACAGATACGCAGTATTTT
CASSLPRGLSTDTQYF
>TRBV29-1|TRBJ2-7|once|TRBD1
TGCAGCGTTGCCGGACAGGGGGCCTCCTACGAGCAGTACTTC
CSVAGQGASYEQYF
>TRBV5-6|TRBJ2-1|.|.
TGTGCCAGCAGCGAAAATCCGGGACCCAAGGAGGTCAATGAGCAGTTCTTC
CASSENPGPKEVNEQFF